A single sample gave rise to the 24 T cell receptor beta chains below, sequenced in a study of blood T cells in healthy people across ages. With a J-beta primer mix and a sample-barcoded 5' primer, a second PCR ran roughly 6 to 12 cycles. A single record per CDR3 protein comes from TCRdb applying MiXCR to the 5' RACE reads. The repertoire holds about 1.4 million distinct CDR3 sequences, 59% seen once, with approximately 7% in the top ten. The sequenced sample consisted of blood. Receptors originate from a man between 18 and 29 years old in good health.

V usage is TRBV2 and J usage is TRBJ1-2, with 7 nucleotides matching TRBD1. There are 13 residues in the CDR3. J was trimmed by 6 bases and V by 2 bases; bases with no gene match: 3. Germline lookup yields CDR1 SNHLY and CDR2 FYNNEI. CDR3 in DNA: TGTGCCAGCAGTGAACAGGGGGAGAATGGCTACACCTTC. It yields the protein CASSEQGENGYTF.

J is TRBJ1-1 and V is TRBV4-3; D may be TRBD1 (5 bases). Germline CDR1 reads LGHNA; CDR2 reads YSLEER. V lost 0 bases and J 4 bases, leaving 18 bases between the germline ends. This CDR3 spans 17 amino acids. In DNA, the CDR3 is TGCGCCAGCAGCCAAGAAACAAGAACCAGGGATGGCACTGAAGCTTTCTTT. Its protein product is CASSQETRTRDGTEAFF.

This chain joins TRBV4-1 and TRBJ1-1, with D uncertain. The CDR3 sequence is 16 residues long. Germline loops: CDR1 MGHRA, CDR2 YSYEKL. Trimming left V 1 base short and J 0 bases short, with 12 bases between. The CDR3 here is CASSQGFYSMNTEAFF. CDR3 sequence (DNA): TGCGCCAGCAGCCAAGGGTTTTACAGCATGAACACTGAAGCTTTCTTT.

The chain employs TRBV6-6 and TRBJ2-5; D perhaps matches TRBD1 (5 bases). Trimming stripped 5 bases from V and 2 bases from J, with 12 bases between. Germline V CDR1 and CDR2: MNHNY, SVGAGI (reference sequence). This CDR3 has 14 residues. CDR3 region: CASSHQTAQETQYF. The CDR3 coding sequence is TGTGCCAGCAGTCACCAGACAGCGCAAGAGACCCAGTACTTC.

The genes are TRBV7-2 and TRBJ1-1; 8 positions match TRBD1. There are 12 residues in the CDR3. Losses at the gene ends were 6 bases for V and 6 bases for J; bases not matched to a gene: 3. CDR1 and CDR2 (germline): SGHTA, FQGNSA. CDR3 nucleotides: TGTGCCAGCAGATGGACAGGGTCTGAAGCTTTCTTT. It is translated as CASRWTGSEAFF. Full variable domain (missing parts from reference TRBV7-2 and TRBJ1-1): GAGVSQSPSNKVTEKGKDVELRCDPISGHTALYWYRQSLGQGLEFLIYFQGNSAPDKSGLPSDRFSAERTGGSVSTLTIQRTQQEDSAVYLCASRWTGSEAFFGQGTRLTVV.

V usage is TRBV7-2 and J usage is TRBJ2-7, with D tentatively TRBD1 (5 bases). Germline CDR1 and CDR2: SGHTA and FQGNSA. Trimming pared 1 base from V and 6 bases from J, leaving 16 bases between. The CDR3 totals 15 residues. The CDR3 sequence is CASSLVRQGTAEQYF. In DNA, the CDR3 is TGTGCCAGCAGCTTAGTTCGTCAGGGTACCGCCGAGCAGTACTTC.

This sequence joins TRBV27 and TRBJ2-4; D gene ambiguous. V was pared by 3 bases and J by 1 base, with 10 bases between. The CDR3 covers 15 residues. Per germline, CDR1 MNHEY and CDR2 SMNVEV (reference sequence). The CDR3 bases are TGTGCCAGCAGTTTGGCGTATAGGGCCAAAAACATTCAGTACTTC. Protein sequence: CASSLAYRAKNIQYF.

This clonotype was detected a few times. The CDR3 coding sequence is TGCAGCGTTGGCAGGGGCCCCTCGGGTTACAATGAGCAGTTCTTC. Translation gives CSVGRGPSGYNEQFF. The V gene is TRBV29-1, the J gene TRBJ2-1; TRBD1 might be the D (6 bases). This CDR3 region has 15 residues. Germline lookup yields CDR1 SQVTM and CDR2 ANQGSEA. V was trimmed by 4 bases and J by 4 bases, leaving 17 bases between them.

This clonotype was detected a few times. The gene calls are TRBV4-3 and TRBJ1-5; D is undetermined. Germline loops: CDR1 LGHNA, CDR2 YSLEER. This CDR3 is 14 amino acids long. The V gene lost 1 base and the J gene lost 3 bases, with 7 bases spanning the gap. The DNA of the CDR3 is TGCGCCAGCAGCCAAGGACTCCCCAATCAGCCCCAGCATTTT. Translated: CASSQGLPNQPQHF.

This clonotype was observed once. V is TRBV20-1 and J is TRBJ2-3; D may be TRBD2 (6 bases). The CDR3 is made up of 12 amino acids. V was shortened by 4 bases and J by 5 bases, with 10 bases between the two germline ends. The germline V gene has CDR1 DFQATT and CDR2 SNEGSKA (reference sequence). CDR3 sequence (DNA): TGCAGTGCTATCCTGGGACTAGATACGCAGTATTTT. It yields the protein CSAILGLDTQYF.

This rearrangement joins TRBV27 to TRBJ2-7; D unclear. With 2 bases removed from V and 0 bases from J, the gap between germline ends came to 8 bases. In germline, CDR1 is MNHEY, CDR2 SMNVEV (reference sequence). This CDR3 is 14 amino acids long. CDR3 residues: CASSLQVSSYEQYF. Written as DNA, the CDR3 is TGTGCCAGCAGTTTACAGGTTAGCTCCTACGAGCAGTACTTC.

In its sample, this clonotype was seen once. The chain combines TRBV7-6 with TRBJ2-7; 9 bases map to TRBD2. The CDR3 runs 16 residues. Germline CDR1 is SGHVS and CDR2 is FNYEAQ. The J segment lost 2 bases and the V segment lost 5 bases, leaving 10 bases of the junction unmatched. The CDR3 nucleotides are TGTGCCAGCAGCGATCCAGAAGCGGGAGGTCCCTACGAGCAGTACTTC. Its translation is CASSDPEAGGPYEQYF.

The sample holds a few counts of this clonotype. The chain has TRBV21-1 and TRBJ2-6. TRBV21-1 is tagged as a pseudogene. The CDR3 extends over 15 amino acids. The CDR3 reads CASIREHSGANVLTF. CDR3 DNA: TGTGCCAGCATCAGGGAACACTCTGGGGCCAACGTCCTGACTTTC.

This clonotype occurred a few times. The chain uses TRBV11-2 and TRBJ2-7, with D perhaps TRBD2 (7 bases). The CDR3 runs 16 residues. Germline V gene data show CDR1 as SGHAT and CDR2 as FQNNGV. The V gene lost 3 bases and the J gene lost 7 bases, with 22 bases spanning the gap. CDR3 DNA: TGTGCCAGCAGCTTTATCCGGGCCCAACAGGGAGGGGAGCAGTACTTC. Translation gives CASSFIRAQQGGEQYF.

This chain uses TRBV5-1 with TRBJ2-1; TRBD2 matches at 15 bases. The DNA end favors TRBJ2-7, so the J call may be wrong. This CDR3 has 14 amino acids. Per germline, CDR1 SGHRS and CDR2 YFSETQ. The chain's CDR3 is CASSSGLAGGKQYF. In DNA, the CDR3 is TGCGCCAGCAGCTCGGGACTAGCGGGAGGAAAGCAGTACTTC.

The V and J genes are TRBV7-7 and TRBJ2-7, with 10 positions matching TRBD1. V was clipped by 5 bases and J by 3 bases; unmatched bases: 10. This CDR3 contains 16 residues. The germline V gene has CDR1 SSHAT and CDR2 FNYEAQ (reference sequence). The CDR3 DNA reads TGTGCCAGCAGCCCCCTCCCCGGGACAGGGGACTACGAGCAGTACTTC. It encodes CASSPLPGTGDYEQYF.

In nucleotides, the CDR3 is TGTGCCAGCAGCCGCAAAGGTATGACGGGGACGACCTACAATGAGCAGTTCTTC. Encoded protein: CASSRKGMTGTTYNEQFF. V usage is TRBV4-2 and J usage is TRBJ2-1; D may be TRBD1 or TRBD2 (5 bases each). Per germline, CDR1 LGHNA and CDR2 YNFKEQ. With 4 bases removed from V and 2 bases from J, the gap between germline ends came to 21 bases. This CDR3 region has 18 residues.

The chain is built from TRBV29-1 and TRBJ2-1; TRBD2 matches at 10 bases. J lost 8 bases, V lost 0 bases, and 13 bases had no gene match. The germline V gene has CDR1 SQVTM and CDR2 ANQGSEA. This CDR3 contains 17 residues. The CDR3 DNA reads as TGCAGCGTTGAAGATCCGGGTCTAGCGGGAGCCCGGGATGAGCAGTTCTTC. It codes for CSVEDPGLAGARDEQFF.

The chain combines TRBV2 with TRBJ2-7; 7 bases are shared with TRBD2. CDR3 length equals 12 residues. Germline V gene sequence: CDR1 SNHLY, CDR2 FYNNEI. J gave up 7 bases and V 6 bases, and 6 bases lay outside the gene matches. The CDR3 sequence: CASSLELAEQYF. CDR3 sequence (DNA): TGTGCCAGCAGCCTTGAACTAGCGGAGCAGTACTTC.

The chain has TRBV5-1 and TRBJ2-7; 14 bases line up with TRBD2. V shed 0 bases, J shed 2 bases, and the junction held 4 bases outside the gene matches. The CDR3 covers 17 residues. CDR1 is SGHRS, CDR2 YFSETQ, per germline. CDR3 amino acids: CASSLALTSGRAYEQYF. As DNA, the CDR3 is TGCGCCAGCAGCTTGGCCTTGACTAGCGGGAGGGCCTACGAGCAGTACTTC.

This clonotype has just a few counts. V and J are TRBV20-1 and TRBJ2-4; 8 bases line up with TRBD1. The J call may be wrong; the DNA end is better matched by TRBJ2-7. Looked up from germline, CDR1 is DFQATT and CDR2 is SNEGSKA (reference sequence). The length of the CDR3 is 14 residues. The CDR3 reads CSARDGQGFYEQYF. CDR3 coding DNA: TGCAGTGCTAGGGATGGACAGGGATTCTACGAGCAGTACTTC.

V gene TRBV7-8 combines with J gene TRBJ2-1; tentatively, D is TRBD2 (5 bases). CDR1 SGHVS and CDR2 FQNEAQ come from the germline V gene. The V gene lost 5 bases and the J gene lost 0 bases, with 17 bases spanning the gap. The CDR3 is made up of 17 amino acids. The CDR3 region has the DNA TGTGCCAGCAGCACTTGCCAAAAGCGGAGCTCCTACAATGAGCAGTTCTTC. Translation: CASSTCQKRSSYNEQFF.

Only one count was recorded for this clonotype. V and J are TRBV6-6 and TRBJ2-4; D possibly corresponds to TRBD1 (6 bases). The DNA end favors TRBJ2-7, so the J call may be wrong. Germline loops: CDR1 MNHNY, CDR2 SVGAGI (reference sequence). The CDR3 sequence is 11 residues long. The CDR3 spells CASTSGDEQYF. The CDR3 DNA is TGTGCCAGCACCTCAGGGGACGAGCAGTACTTC.

The chain joins TRBV6-6 to TRBJ2-3; no reliable D call. There are 15 residues in the CDR3. Germline V gene sequence: CDR1 MNHNY, CDR2 SVGAGI (reference sequence). V lost 6 bases to trimming and J lost 0 bases, with 13 bases between them. As DNA, the CDR3 is TGTGCCAGCAGCCTCGGATTTTCTAGCACAGATACGCAGTATTTT. It codes for CASSLGFSSTDTQYF.